These 13 T cell receptor beta chains share one sample of origin, sequenced in a study of cytomegalovirus exposure and HLA in healthy donors. The PCR contained 60 Vbeta and 13 Jbeta primers. Here immunoSEQ multiplex PCR was the method, and the copy in TCRdb shows in-frame clones only, minus some. This table holds under 200,000 clones, roughly 85% found once. The specimen sequenced was PBMCs. All receptors come from a male donor in good health and CMV-seronegative.

On this clone: Germline is not matched at one junction end, which may reflect a read error. V gene TRBV13 combines with J gene TRBJ1-4, with 7 bases identical to TRBD1. The germline CDR1 and CDR2 sequences are PRHDT and FYEKMQ (reference sequence). The CDR3 totals 13 residues. CDR3 loop: CASSIGTDEKLFF. CDR3 in DNA: TGTGCCAGCAGCATAGGGACAGATGAAAAACTGTTTTTT. Filled out from reference TRBV13 and TRBJ1-4, the complete variable domain reads AAGVIQSPRHLIKEKRETATLKCYPIPRHDTVYWYQQGPGQDPQFLISFYEKMQSDKGSIPDRFSAQQFSDYHSELNMSSLELGDSALYFCASSIGTDEKLFFGSGTQLSVL.

The CDR3 loop reads CATSRDARGRTEKLFF. CDR3 nucleotide sequence: TGTGCCACCAGCAGAGATGCCAGGGGGCGAACGGAAAAACTGTTTTTT. V usage is TRBV15 and J usage is TRBJ1-4, with 8 bases aligning to TRBD1. Germline lookup yields CDR1 LNHNV and CDR2 YYDKDF (reference sequence). Germline trimming cut 0 bases from V and 8 bases from J; bases unmatched to any gene: 8. The CDR3 runs 16 residues.

The CDR3 here is CASSLKNSGRTGETQYF. CDR3 nucleotide sequence: TGTGCCAGCAGCTTGAAGAATAGCGGGAGAACGGGAGAGACCCAGTACTTC. The chain combines TRBV5-4 with TRBJ2-5; TRBD2 agrees at 9 bases. Germline V gene sequence: CDR1 SGHNT, CDR2 YYREEE (reference sequence). V was clipped by 1 base and J by 4 bases; unmatched bases: 11. There are 17 residues in the CDR3.

The chain carries TRBV5-1 and TRBJ2-1; 7 nucleotides match TRBD2. Losses at the gene ends were 0 bases for V and 4 bases for J; bases not matched to a gene: 4. Germline V gene lookup returns CDR1 SGHRS and CDR2 YFSETQ. The CDR3 runs 15 residues. CDR3 sequence (DNA): TGCGCCAGCAGCTTGGCCGTGGGAGGGTACAATGAGCAGTTCTTC. As protein: CASSLAVGGYNEQFF.

The rearrangement uses TRBV5-4 and TRBJ1-1; no clear D. Germline assignment: CDR1 SGHNT and CDR2 YYREEE (reference sequence). V shed 4 bases and J shed 3 bases, with 16 bases lying between them. This CDR3 is built from 15 residues. CDR3 protein: CASSRSNRLDTEAFF. For the CDR3, the DNA is TGTGCCAGCAGCCGATCAAATCGGTTGGACACTGAAGCTTTCTTT.

The chain joins TRBV19 to TRBJ2-1; 11 bases are shared with TRBD2. Per the germline V gene, CDR1 is LNHDA and CDR2 is SQIVND (reference sequence). This CDR3 contains 14 residues. After removal of 5 bases from V and 7 bases from J, the junction contained 4 bases not matched to a gene. In DNA form, the CDR3 reads TGTGCCAGTAGTCTAGCGGGAGGACCAAATGAGCAGTTCTTC. Translation gives CASSLAGGPNEQFF.

The rearrangement links TRBV6-6 to TRBJ1-2, with 11 nucleotides matching TRBD1. After removal of 6 bases from V and 6 bases from J, the junction contained 9 bases not matched to a gene. This CDR3 has 15 amino acids. Germline assignment: CDR1 MNHNY and CDR2 SVGAGI (reference sequence). The CDR3 protein is CASSTMDRGPHGYTF. The DNA for the CDR3 is TGTGCCAGCAGCACTATGGACAGGGGGCCCCATGGCTACACCTTC.

The gene calls are TRBV5-1 and TRBJ1-2, with 7 bases aligning to TRBD1. Germline V gene data show CDR1 as SGHRS and CDR2 as YFSETQ. This CDR3 has 13 amino acids. V lost 2 bases, J lost 7 bases, and 5 bases stayed unmatched. The CDR3, as DNA: TGCGCCAGCAGCTTAAGACAGGGAGGTGGCTACACCTTC. The encoded protein is CASSLRQGGGYTF.

This chain uses TRBV21-1 with TRBJ1-1; the table's D gene call, TRBD1, was not cross checked with the DNA. TRBV21-1 is a known pseudogene. The CDR3 sequence is 16 residues long. CDR3 sequence reads: CASSKSPGQGDTEAFF. CDR3 in DNA: TGTGCCAGCAGCAAAAGCCCGGGACAGGGCGACACTGAAGCTTTCTTT.

This clone was observed a handful of times. The chain employs TRBV6-1 and TRBJ1-5; a weak D match, TRBD1 (6 bases). Looked up from germline, CDR1 is MNHNS and CDR2 is SASEGT. Trimming took 8 bases from V and 4 from J, leaving 12 bases between them. The CDR3 loop spans 13 amino acids. CDR3 loop: CASRRQGNQPQHF. The CDR3 nucleotides read TGTGCCAGCCGCCGGCAGGGGAATCAGCCCCAGCATTTT.

The chain couples TRBV7-2 to TRBJ2-7; D is uncertain. The CDR3 is 13 residues long. V shed 5 bases and J shed 3 bases, with 11 bases lying between them. The germline CDR1 and CDR2 sequences are SGHTA and FQGNSA. CDR3 bases: TGTGCCAGCAGCCAGGTGAGCCTCTACGAGCAGTACTTC. This translates into CASSQVSLYEQYF.

The CDR3 DNA is TGCGCCAGCAGAGGGGGGGAGGGTCGTAATTCACCCCTCCACTTT. Translation gives CASRGGEGRNSPLHF. The J gene is TRBJ1-6, the V gene TRBV5-1, with a tentative D call TRBD1 (6 bases). Germline V gene sequence: CDR1 SGHRS, CDR2 YFSETQ. This CDR3 has 15 residues. V dropped 5 bases and J dropped 6 bases, with 15 bases sitting between them.

This chain uses TRBV27 with TRBJ1-2, with TRBD1 matching over 9 bases. V shed 4 bases and J 5 bases; nucleotides not matched to a gene: 8. Per germline, CDR1 MNHEY and CDR2 SMNVEV (reference sequence). This CDR3 region has 15 residues. DNA for the CDR3: TGTGCCAGCAGTTCCCCCGGGACAGGGAAGTATGGCTACACCTTC. Protein sequence: CASSSPGTGKYGYTF.